Below, 13 T cell receptor beta chains from the same sample are listed, as sequenced in a study of blood T cells in healthy people across ages. A J-beta primer mix and a sample-barcoded 5' primer were used in a second PCR of about 7 to 11 cycles. TCRdb re-derived calls from the 5' RACE reads in MiXCR, one entry per CDR3 protein. The sample consists of about 1.5 million distinct CDR3 sequences, 40% to 45% of them appearing once. Sequenced material: blood. All receptors come from a woman aged 18-30 years in good health.

This clonotype has only a few counts. The rearrangement links TRBV6-5 to TRBJ1-1; no clear D. From germline, CDR1 is MNHEY and CDR2 SVGAGI. The V and J ends lost 6 bases and 5 bases respectively, with 16 bases between them. CDR3 size: 14 residues. The CDR3 spells CASRIAGSRTEAFF. The CDR3 DNA reads as TGTGCCAGCAGGATAGCGGGATCTCGTACTGAAGCTTTCTTT.

The chain uses TRBV21-1 and TRBJ1-1; TRBD1 was called by the table and not checked on the DNA. TRBV21-1 is termed a pseudogene. The CDR3 sequence is 18 residues long. The CDR3 nucleotides are TGTGCCAGCAGCAAAGAAGCCCGGCAGGGGACGGTGAACACTGAAGCTTTCTTT. Its translation: CASSKEARQGTVNTEAFF.

The sample holds a few counts of this clonotype. This sequence joins TRBV29-1 and TRBJ2-5; 13 positions agree with TRBD2. Trimming took 7 bases from V and 11 from J; bases not matched to a gene: 13. Germline CDR1 is SQVTM and CDR2 is ANQGSEA. The CDR3 has 14 amino acids. Here the CDR3 DNA reads TGCAGCGCTCGGACTAGCGGGAGTGACAATGAGCAGTACTTC. Translating gives CSARTSGSDNEQYF. Complete variable domain (other parts from reference TRBV29-1 and TRBJ2-5): SAVISQKPSRDICQRGTSLTIQCQVDSQVTMMFWYRQQPGQSLTLIATANQGSEATYESGFVIDKFPISRPNLTFSTLTVSNMSPEDSSIYLCSARTSGSDNEQYFGPGTRLLVL.

This clonotype was observed many times. The chain is built from TRBV6-2 or TRBV6-3 and TRBJ2-2; 7 bases align to TRBD2. Per germline, CDR1 MNHEY and CDR2 SVGEGT. The CDR3 is 14 amino acids. Unmatched junction bases numbered 6, after V lost 5 bases and J lost 6 bases. CDR3 DNA sequence: TGTGCCAGCAGTCTAGCGGACGCTTCCGGGGAGCTGTTTTTT. It codes for CASSLADASGELFF.

The chain employs TRBV6-6 and TRBJ1-3; D ambiguous. The CDR3 consists of 12 residues. Trimming took 5 bases from V and 4 from J, leaving 6 bases between them. Germline CDR1 MNHNY, CDR2 SVGAGI (reference sequence). This CDR3 is CASSAPGNTIYF. The DNA for the CDR3 is TGTGCCAGCAGTGCCCCGGGAAACACCATATATTTT.

This clonotype has a single count. This chain joins TRBV19 and TRBJ1-4; D possibly corresponds to TRBD1 (5 bases). V shed 7 bases and J shed 8 bases, with 17 bases lying between them. The germline V gene encodes CDR1 LNHDA and CDR2 SQIVND (reference sequence). The CDR3 contains 14 residues. Written as DNA, the CDR3 is TGTGCCAGTACCGGGACTACAATGCACGAAAAACTGTTTTTT. Its protein product is CASTGTTMHEKLFF. Variable domain in full (rest from reference TRBV19 and TRBJ1-4): DGGITQSPKYLFRKEGQNVTLSCEQNLNHDAMYWYRQDPGQGLRLIYYSQIVNDFQKGDIAEGYSVSREKKESFPLTVTSAQKNPTAFYLCASTGTTMHEKLFFGSGTQLSVL.

CDR3 protein: CASKARSNQPQHF. The CDR3 bases are TGTGCCAGCAAAGCCCGGAGCAATCAGCCCCAGCATTTT. The chain uses TRBV6-6 and TRBJ1-5; D is undetermined. Germline CDR1 is MNHNY and CDR2 is SVGAGI (reference sequence). CDR3 length equals 13 residues. Trimming pared 7 bases from V and 1 base from J, leaving 8 bases between.

This clonotype was observed a handful of times. The chain couples TRBV7-2 to TRBJ2-5, with D unresolved. The V gene's germline CDR1 is SGHTA and CDR2 FQGNSA. V was clipped by 5 bases and J by 2 bases, with 12 bases between them. CDR3 length: 14 amino acids. CDR3 region: CASSRLLAQETQYF. CDR3 coding DNA: TGTGCCAGCAGCCGCCTTCTGGCTCAAGAGACCCAGTACTTC. Full variable domain (remainder filled in from reference TRBV7-2 and TRBJ2-5): GAGVSQSPSNKVTEKGKDVELRCDPISGHTALYWYRQSLGQGLEFLIYFQGNSAPDKSGLPSDRFSAERTGGSVSTLTIQRTQQEDSAVYLCASSRLLAQETQYFGPGTRLLVL.

This clonotype has just one count. The chain recombines TRBV5-1 with TRBJ2-5; 9 nucleotides agree with TRBD2. The CDR3 covers 15 residues. J was trimmed by 11 bases and V by 2 bases; bases with no gene match: 13. Germline V gives CDR1 SGHRS, CDR2 YFSETQ. CDR3 sequence (DNA): TGCGCCAGCAGCTTTTCTCCTAGCGGGAATTCTGAGCAGTACTTC. Protein sequence: CASSFSPSGNSEQYF.

This clonotype was detected only a few times. The CDR3 DNA is TGCGCCAGCAGCCAAGATCACGGTAGCGGGGGGTACGAGCAGTACTTC. Translating gives CASSQDHGSGGYEQYF. The rearrangement joins TRBV4-3 to TRBJ2-7; 10 bases are a match to TRBD2. J was trimmed by 4 bases and V by 0 bases; bases with no gene match: 6. Germline lookup yields CDR1 LGHNA and CDR2 YSLEER. CDR3 length: 16 residues.

Concerning this clonotype: This may come from a read error, since a much larger clone is one base off. The chain is built from TRBV13 and TRBJ2-4, with D uncertain. Germline CDR1 is PRHDT and CDR2 is FYEKMQ (reference sequence). The CDR3 has 13 amino acids. The CDR3 DNA follows: TGTGCCGGCAGCTTACTAGCCAAAAACATTCAGTACTTC. Protein product: CAGSLLAKNIQYF.

Notes on this clonotype: A much bigger clone sits one base away, suggesting this may be a read error. The J gene is TRBJ2-3, the V gene TRBV12-3 or TRBV12-4, with 13 bases identical to TRBD2. This CDR3 spans 16 amino acids. The CDR3 loop reads CACSFGLAGETDTQYF. The CDR3 DNA reads TGTGCCTGCAGTTTTGGACTAGCGGGGGAGACAGATACGCAGTATTTT.

This clonotype has only a few counts. The genes are TRBV12-3 or TRBV12-4 and TRBJ1-4; TRBD1 aligns across 9 bases. V lost 3 bases to trimming and J lost 8 bases; unmatched junction nucleotides: 4. CDR3 size: 14 residues. CDR3 nucleotides: TGTGCCAGCAGTTTCGGGACAGGGTCGGAAAAACTGTTTTTT. Amino acids: CASSFGTGSEKLFF.